Described below is a single TCR beta chain sequence and its context. TCR beta VDJ and CDR3 profiling used genomic DNA as template. MiXCR was run by TCRdb on the reads, yielding one entry per CDR3 protein. The sample lists about 81,000 distinct CDR3 sequences; over 35% were seen once. This entry is derived from a study of CD8+CD57+ T cells in acquired aplastic anemia. V dropped 3 bases and J dropped 5; count of bases not matched to a gene: 10. Per the germline V gene, CDR1 is MNHEY and CDR2 is SMNVEV (reference sequence). The CDR3 totals 18 residues. The sequence came from a human donor in good health, serving as a control. Sequencing was performed on sorted CD4+, CD8+, or CD8+CD57+ T cells (not recorded which) from PBMCs. The chain couples TRBV27 to TRBJ2-7, with 16 bases identical to TRBD2. The CDR3: CASSLSGLAGGPGDEQYF. The CDR3 DNA reads TGTGCCAGCAGTTTGTCGGGACTAGCGGGAGGGCCTGGGGACGAGCAGTACTTC.